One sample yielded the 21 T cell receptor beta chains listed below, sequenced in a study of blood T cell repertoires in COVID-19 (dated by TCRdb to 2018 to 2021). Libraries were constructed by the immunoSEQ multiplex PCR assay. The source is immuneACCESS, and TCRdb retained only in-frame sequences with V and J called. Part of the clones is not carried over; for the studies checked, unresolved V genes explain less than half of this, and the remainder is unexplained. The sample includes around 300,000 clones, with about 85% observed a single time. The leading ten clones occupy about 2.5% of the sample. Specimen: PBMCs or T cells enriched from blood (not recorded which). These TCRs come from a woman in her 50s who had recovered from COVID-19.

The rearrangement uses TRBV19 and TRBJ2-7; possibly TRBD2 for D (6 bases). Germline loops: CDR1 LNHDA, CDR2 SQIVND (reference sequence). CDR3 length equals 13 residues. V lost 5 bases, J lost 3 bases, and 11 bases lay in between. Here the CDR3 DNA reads TGTGCCAGTAGTCCCGGGGGAAACTACGAGCAGTACTTC. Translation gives CASSPGGNYEQYF.

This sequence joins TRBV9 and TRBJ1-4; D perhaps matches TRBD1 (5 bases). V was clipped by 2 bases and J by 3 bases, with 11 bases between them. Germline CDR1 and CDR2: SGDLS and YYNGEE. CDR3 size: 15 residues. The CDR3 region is CASSVSRAPNEKLFF. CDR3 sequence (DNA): TGTGCCAGCAGCGTTAGCAGGGCCCCTAATGAAAAACTGTTTTTT.

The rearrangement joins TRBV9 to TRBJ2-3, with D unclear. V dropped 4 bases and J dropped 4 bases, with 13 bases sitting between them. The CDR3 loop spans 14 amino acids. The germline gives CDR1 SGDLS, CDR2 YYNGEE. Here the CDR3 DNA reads TGTGCCAGCAGCCCCCGGGTCCGAGCAGATACGCAGTATTTT. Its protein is CASSPRVRADTQYF. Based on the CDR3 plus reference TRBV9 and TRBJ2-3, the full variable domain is DSGVTQTPKHLITATGQRVTLRCSPRSGDLSVYWYQQSLDQGLQFLIQYYNGEERAKGNILERFSAQQFPDLHSELNLSSLELGDSALYFCASSPRVRADTQYFGPGTRLTVL.

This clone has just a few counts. For the CDR3, the DNA is TGTGCCAGCCGTAGCCTCGGGGGGGCTGGAGATACGCAGTATTTT. Translated: CASRSLGGAGDTQYF. V gene TRBV5-6 combines with J gene TRBJ2-3; 8 bases match TRBD2. This CDR3 comprises 15 residues. CDR1 and CDR2 (germline): SGHDT, YYEEEE. V shed 7 bases, J shed 5 bases, and the junction held 12 bases outside the gene matches.

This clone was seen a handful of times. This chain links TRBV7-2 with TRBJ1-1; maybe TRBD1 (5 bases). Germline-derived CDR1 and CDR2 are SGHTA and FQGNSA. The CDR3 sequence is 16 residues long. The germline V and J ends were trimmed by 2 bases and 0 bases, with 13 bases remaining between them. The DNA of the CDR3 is TGTGCCAGCAGCTTAAGGCTCGGGGGATTGAACACTGAAGCTTTCTTT. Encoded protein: CASSLRLGGLNTEAFF.

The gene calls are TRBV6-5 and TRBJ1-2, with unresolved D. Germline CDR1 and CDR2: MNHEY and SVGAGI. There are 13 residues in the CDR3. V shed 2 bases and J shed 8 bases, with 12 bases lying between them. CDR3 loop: CASSYMGRGGYTF. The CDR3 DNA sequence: TGTGCCAGCAGTTACATGGGGAGAGGGGGCTACACCTTC.

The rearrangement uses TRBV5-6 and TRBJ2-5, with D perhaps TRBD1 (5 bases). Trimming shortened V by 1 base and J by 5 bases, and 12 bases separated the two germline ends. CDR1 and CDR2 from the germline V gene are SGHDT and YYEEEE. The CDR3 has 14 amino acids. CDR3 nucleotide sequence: TGTGCCAGCAGCTTGTATCAGGGTCTGGAGACCCAGTACTTC. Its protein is CASSLYQGLETQYF.

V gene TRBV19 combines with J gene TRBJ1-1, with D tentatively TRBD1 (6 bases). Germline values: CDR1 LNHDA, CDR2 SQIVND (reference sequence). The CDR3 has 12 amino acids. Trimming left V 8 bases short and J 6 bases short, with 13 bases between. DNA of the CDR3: TGTGCCAGTTTGCAGGGGTCGGCTGAAGCTTTCTTT. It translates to CASLQGSAEAFF.

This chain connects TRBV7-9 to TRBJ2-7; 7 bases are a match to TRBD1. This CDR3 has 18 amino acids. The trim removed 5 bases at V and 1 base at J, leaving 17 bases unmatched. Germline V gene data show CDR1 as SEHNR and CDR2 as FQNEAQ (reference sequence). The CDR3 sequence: CASSLNTPPSGQSYEQYF. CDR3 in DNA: TGTGCCAGCAGCCTAAACACCCCACCGTCGGGACAGTCCTACGAGCAGTACTTC.

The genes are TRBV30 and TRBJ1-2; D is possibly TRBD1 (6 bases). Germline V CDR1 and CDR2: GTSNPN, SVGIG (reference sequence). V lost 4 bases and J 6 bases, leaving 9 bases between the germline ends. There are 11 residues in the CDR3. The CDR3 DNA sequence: TGTGCCTGGAACAGGGTTGATGGCTACACCTTC. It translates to CAWNRVDGYTF.

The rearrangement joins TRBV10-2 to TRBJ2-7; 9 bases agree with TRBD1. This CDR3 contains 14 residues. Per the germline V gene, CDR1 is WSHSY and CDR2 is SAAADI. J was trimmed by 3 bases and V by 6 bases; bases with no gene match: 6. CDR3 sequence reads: CASRGQGWLYEQYF. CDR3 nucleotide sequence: TGCGCCAGCAGGGGACAGGGATGGCTCTACGAGCAGTACTTC.

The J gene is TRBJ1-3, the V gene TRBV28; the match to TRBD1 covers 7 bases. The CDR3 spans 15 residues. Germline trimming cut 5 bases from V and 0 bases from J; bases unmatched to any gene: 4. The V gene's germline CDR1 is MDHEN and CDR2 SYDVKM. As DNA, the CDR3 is TGTGCCAGCAGTAGGTGGGACAGCTCTGGAAACACCATATATTTT. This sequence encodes CASSRWDSSGNTIYF.

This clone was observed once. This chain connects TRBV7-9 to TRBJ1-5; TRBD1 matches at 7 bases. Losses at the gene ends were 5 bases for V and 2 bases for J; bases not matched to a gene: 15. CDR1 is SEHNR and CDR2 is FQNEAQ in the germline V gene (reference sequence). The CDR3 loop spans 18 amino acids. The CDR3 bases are TGTGCCAGCAGCCCAGAGACAGGGTTCTCTTTCGGCAATCAGCCCCAGCATTTT. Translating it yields CASSPETGFSFGNQPQHF.

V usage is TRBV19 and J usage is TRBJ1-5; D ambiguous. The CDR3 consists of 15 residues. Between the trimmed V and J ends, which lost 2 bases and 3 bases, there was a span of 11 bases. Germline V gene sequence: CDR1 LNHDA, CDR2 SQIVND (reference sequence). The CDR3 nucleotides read TGTGCCAGTAGTATAAACAGCAATTTCAATCAGCCCCAGCATTTT. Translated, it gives CASSINSNFNQPQHF.

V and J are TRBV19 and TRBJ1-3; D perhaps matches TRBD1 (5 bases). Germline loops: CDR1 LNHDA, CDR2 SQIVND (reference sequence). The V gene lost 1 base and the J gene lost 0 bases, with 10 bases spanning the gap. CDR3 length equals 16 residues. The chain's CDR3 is CASSIVGPLSGNTIYF. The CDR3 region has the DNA TGTGCCAGTAGTATAGTGGGGCCGCTCTCTGGAAACACCATATATTTT.

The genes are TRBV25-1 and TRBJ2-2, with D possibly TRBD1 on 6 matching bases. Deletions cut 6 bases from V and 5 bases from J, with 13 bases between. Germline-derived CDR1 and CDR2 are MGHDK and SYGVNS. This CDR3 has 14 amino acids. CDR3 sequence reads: CASRAGTTTGELFF. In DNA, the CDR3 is TGTGCCAGCAGAGCTGGGACAACAACCGGGGAGCTGTTTTTT.

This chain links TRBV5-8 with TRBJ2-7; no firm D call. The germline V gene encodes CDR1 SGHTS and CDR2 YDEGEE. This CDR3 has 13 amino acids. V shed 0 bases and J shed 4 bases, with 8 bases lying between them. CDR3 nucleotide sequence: TGTGCCAGCAGCTTGGGACAAGATTACGAGCAGTACTTC. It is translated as CASSLGQDYEQYF.

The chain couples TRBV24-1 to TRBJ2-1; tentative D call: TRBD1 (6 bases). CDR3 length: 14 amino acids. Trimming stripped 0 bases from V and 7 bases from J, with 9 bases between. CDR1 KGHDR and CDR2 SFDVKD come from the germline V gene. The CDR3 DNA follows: TGTGCCACCAGTGATTTGCGACAGGATAATGAGCAGTTCTTC. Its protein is CATSDLRQDNEQFF.

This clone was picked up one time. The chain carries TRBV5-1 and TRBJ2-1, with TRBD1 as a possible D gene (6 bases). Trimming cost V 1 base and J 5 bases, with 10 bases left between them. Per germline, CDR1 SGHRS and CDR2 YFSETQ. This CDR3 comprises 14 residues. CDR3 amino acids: CASSLQSGDNEQFF. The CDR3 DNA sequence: TGCGCCAGCAGCTTGCAGTCAGGGGACAATGAGCAGTTCTTC.

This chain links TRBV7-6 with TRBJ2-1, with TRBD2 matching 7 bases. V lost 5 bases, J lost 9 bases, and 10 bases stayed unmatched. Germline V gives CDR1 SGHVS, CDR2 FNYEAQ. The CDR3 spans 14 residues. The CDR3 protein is CASSIRLAAGEQFF. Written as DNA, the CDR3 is TGTGCCAGCAGCATTCGACTAGCAGCCGGTGAGCAGTTCTTC.

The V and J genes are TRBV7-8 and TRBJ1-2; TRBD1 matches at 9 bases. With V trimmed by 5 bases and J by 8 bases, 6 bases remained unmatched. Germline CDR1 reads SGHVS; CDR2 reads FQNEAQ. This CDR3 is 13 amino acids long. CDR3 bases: TGTGCCAGCAGCGGGGACAGGGCCGGAGGCTACACCTTC. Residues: CASSGDRAGGYTF.